This TCR beta chain appears in the sequencing data of a study of radiotherapy plus CTLA-4 blockade in lung cancer. The repertoire was sequenced with immunoSEQ multiplex PCR; TCRdb's copy has only in-frame clones and lacks some. The table shows about 88,000 clones, with roughly 78% occurring only once. Germline assignment: CDR1 MNHEY and CDR2 SVGAGI. The CDR3 is 15 amino acids. V trimming: 5 bases; J trimming: 0 bases; junction bases outside the gene matches: 4. Those with chemo-refractory metastatic non-small-cell lung cancer were treated with focal radiation combined with CTLA-4 blockade using ipilimumab. Study-wide results and caveats: Radiotherapy was combined with ipilimumab, and tumor-derived TCR clones then expanded in blood.

Remarks on this clone: Its cognate antigen is unknown.

The genes are TRBV6-5 and TRBJ2-1; 7 bases align to TRBD1. This material consisted of peripheral blood, taken from a patient treated with radiotherapy plus ipilimumab. This receptor was taken from a human donor with non-small cell lung cancer that progressed on radiotherapy plus ipilimumab. The CDR3 DNA is TGTGCCAGCAGTGTGGGGGACAGCTCCTACAATGAGCAGTTCTTC. Translation: CASSVGDSSYNEQFF.